The 23 T cell receptor beta chains below come from one sample, sequenced in a study of T-cell memory formation after mild COVID-19. One entry per CDR3 protein results from TCRdb running MiXCR on the 5' RACE reads. Among approximately 340,000 distinct CDR3 sequences, around a sixth were seen once, and the ten largest hold about a fifth. The sample taken for sequencing was PBMCs or a T cell subset sorted from them (not recorded which). Receptor source: a young man who had mild COVID-19 (a few samples of this study predate the infection). Cell type and time point are not known.

This clonotype was found a few times. The gene calls are TRBV11-2 and TRBJ1-2; tentative D call: TRBD1 (5 bases). This CDR3 has 13 residues. V lost 5 bases and J 8 bases, leaving 15 bases between the germline ends. In germline, CDR1 is SGHAT, CDR2 FQNNGV. CDR3 sequence (DNA): TGTGCCAGCAGCCACTTCGGGGCACCCGGCTACACCTTC. Translating it yields CASSHFGAPGYTF. Filled out from reference TRBV11-2 and TRBJ1-2, the complete variable domain reads EAGVAQSPRYKIIEKRQSVAFWCNPISGHATLYWYQQILGQGPKLLIQFQNNGVVDDSQLPKDRFSAERLKGVDSTLKIQPAKLEDSAVYLCASSHFGAPGYTFGSGTRLTVV.

The chain combines TRBV2 with TRBJ2-7; either TRBD1 or TRBD2 may supply D (5 bases each). CDR3 size: 11 residues. Germline CDR1 is SNHLY and CDR2 is FYNNEI. Trimming took off 7 bases at V and 4 bases at J, with 8 bases between the two ends. Here the CDR3 reads CASTGPYEQYF. As DNA, the CDR3 is TGTGCCAGCACGGGACCTTACGAGCAGTACTTC. The complete variable domain, with remaining parts taken from reference TRBV2 and TRBJ2-7, reads EPEVTQTPSHQVTQMGQEVILRCVPISNHLYFYWYRQILGQKVEFLVSFYNNEISEKSEIFDDQFSVERPDGSNFTLKIRSTKLEDSAMYFCASTGPYEQYFGPGTRLTVT.

This clonotype occurred a few times. V usage is TRBV6-6 and J usage is TRBJ2-7, with D hard to call. In germline, CDR1 is MNHNY, CDR2 SVGAGI (reference sequence). V lost 5 bases, J lost 6 bases, and 14 bases lay in between. CDR3 size: 13 residues. Here the CDR3 DNA reads TGTGCCAGCAGTCGCGCTGAGTTGAGCGAGCAGTACGTC. It is translated as CASSRAELSEQYV.

The rearrangement uses TRBV7-9 and TRBJ2-7; D possibly corresponds to TRBD1 (5 bases). The CDR3 runs to 14 residues. CDR1 is SEHNR, CDR2 FQNEAQ, per germline (reference sequence). V lost 5 bases, J lost 4 bases, and 15 bases lay in between. This CDR3 is CASSHAEGDYEQYF. The CDR3 region has the DNA TGTGCCAGCAGCCACGCCGAAGGGGATTACGAGCAGTACTTC.

There are a few counts of this clonotype. This chain uses TRBV18 with TRBJ2-7; D is uncertain. Deletions cut 1 base from V and 0 bases from J, with 4 bases between. The CDR3 has 13 amino acids. Germline V gives CDR1 KGHSH, CDR2 LQKENI. This chain's CDR3 is CASSPLRSYEQYF. Here the CDR3 DNA reads TGTGCCAGCTCACCACTACGCTCCTACGAGCAGTACTTC. Full variable domain (outside the CDR3, taken from reference TRBV18 and TRBJ2-7): NAGVMQNPRHLVRRRGQEARLRCSPMKGHSHVYWYRQLPEEGLKFMVYLQKENIIDESGMPKERFSAEFPKEGPSILRIQQVVRGDSAAYFCASSPLRSYEQYFGPGTRLTVT.

The chain has TRBV7-6 and TRBJ2-1; 9 bases line up with TRBD2. Germline V CDR1 and CDR2: SGHVS, FNYEAQ. The CDR3 consists of 17 residues. The ends lost 4 bases at V and 3 bases at J; junction bases unmatched: 10. The CDR3 spells CASSSRGSGGVYNEQFF. CDR3 nucleotides: TGTGCCAGCAGCTCCCGGGGTAGCGGGGGTGTCTACAATGAGCAGTTCTTC.

Written as DNA, the CDR3 is TGTGCCAGCAGTGGCCAGGGGAGCCTTGACGGCTACACCTTC. Encoded protein: CASSGQGSLDGYTF. The chain uses TRBV2 and TRBJ1-2; the D gene is possibly TRBD1 (6 bases). CDR3 length: 14 amino acids. Germline V gene lookup returns CDR1 SNHLY and CDR2 FYNNEI. V lost 4 bases and J lost 8, with 17 bases in between.

This clonotype appeared once. V is TRBV12-3 or TRBV12-4 and J is TRBJ1-2; D not resolved. CDR3 length equals 16 residues. V gave up 1 base and J gave up 8 bases, with 20 bases separating them. The CDR3 bases are TGTGCCAGCAGTTTAGGAGGACGGACGGCCCTCAGGGGCTACACCTTC. This sequence encodes CASSLGGRTALRGYTF.

The gene calls are TRBV7-8 and TRBJ1-1, with a possible D match to TRBD1 (5 bases). The germline V and J ends were trimmed by 4 bases and 2 bases, with 14 bases remaining between them. Germline lookup yields CDR1 SGHVS and CDR2 FQNEAQ. The CDR3 is 15 amino acids. CDR3 DNA sequence: TGTGCCAGCAGCTGGGACGGGGAATTAAACACTGAAGCTTTCTTT. Its translation is CASSWDGELNTEAFF.

This clonotype turned up a few times. The chain links TRBV5-1 to TRBJ2-2; 9 nucleotides line up with TRBD1. This CDR3 spans 14 amino acids. Germline V gene data show CDR1 as SGHRS and CDR2 as YFSETQ. V shed 2 bases and J 6 bases; nucleotides not matched to a gene: 2. CDR3 residues: CASSFTGGAGELFF. The CDR3 bases are TGCGCCAGCAGCTTTACAGGGGGCGCCGGGGAGCTGTTTTTT.

The chain carries TRBV29-1 and TRBJ1-2; 10 positions agree with TRBD1. V gave up 7 bases and J gave up 7 bases; unmatched junction bases: 6. CDR3 length: 12 residues. Germline-derived CDR1 and CDR2 are SQVTM and ANQGSEA. The CDR3 DNA follows: TGCAGCGGGGGACAGGGGAATTCTGGCTACACCTTC. It translates to CSGGQGNSGYTF.

The rearrangement uses TRBV24-1 and TRBJ2-2; no reliable D call. CDR1 is KGHDR and CDR2 is SFDVKD in the germline V gene. The CDR3 has 15 residues. Trimming removed 3 bases from V and 6 bases from J, with 13 bases in between. CDR3 DNA sequence: TGTGCCACCAGTGATAGTGGGGTTGGAGCCGGGGAGCTGTTTTTT. Protein sequence: CATSDSGVGAGELFF.

This sequence joins TRBV2 and TRBJ2-2; D not resolved. The V and J ends lost 1 base and 5 bases respectively, with 11 bases between them. The CDR3 has 15 amino acids. Germline CDR1 is SNHLY and CDR2 is FYNNEI. This chain's CDR3 is CASSEGTVETGELFF. CDR3 DNA: TGTGCCAGCAGTGAAGGGACGGTAGAAACCGGGGAGCTGTTTTTT.

The V and J genes are TRBV6-5 and TRBJ2-2, with D perhaps TRBD1 or TRBD2 (5 bases each). This CDR3 spans 17 amino acids. Trimming pared 0 bases from V and 4 bases from J, leaving 15 bases between. CDR1 and CDR2 from the germline V gene are MNHEY and SVGAGI. This CDR3 is CASSYSSAGDSTGELFF. CDR3 sequence (DNA): TGTGCCAGCAGTTACTCCTCTGCGGGCGACAGCACCGGGGAGCTGTTTTTT.

This chain connects TRBV4-1 to TRBJ1-2; TRBD1 is a possible D gene (6 bases). The CDR3 is made up of 17 amino acids. Trimming cost V 3 bases and J 8 bases, with 25 bases left between them. The germline gives CDR1 MGHRA, CDR2 YSYEKL. CDR3 sequence: CASSQTRIGGTGLGYTF. The DNA of the CDR3 is TGCGCCAGCAGCCAGACGCGCATAGGGGGGACCGGCCTAGGCTACACCTTC.

This clonotype occurred many times. The chain couples TRBV6-4 to TRBJ2-1; TRBD2 matches at 8 bases. From germline, CDR1 is MRHNA and CDR2 SNTAGT. V gave up 0 bases and J gave up 9 bases; unmatched junction bases: 7. The length of the CDR3 is 15 residues. The CDR3 DNA reads as TGTGCCAGCAGTGACTCAAGCGGGGGCTCGGGTGAGCAGTTCTTC. Amino acid sequence: CASSDSSGGSGEQFF.

V usage is TRBV7-9 and J usage is TRBJ2-3, with 11 bases aligning to TRBD2. Germline loops: CDR1 SEHNR, CDR2 FQNEAQ (reference sequence). V was clipped by 3 bases and J by 0 bases; unmatched bases: 5. The CDR3 extends over 17 amino acids. The chain's CDR3 is CASSFPVAGGSTDTQYF. The CDR3 coding sequence is TGTGCCAGCAGCTTCCCAGTAGCGGGGGGGAGCACAGATACGCAGTATTTT.

This clonotype was recorded a few times. This sequence joins TRBV7-9 and TRBJ1-2; maybe TRBD1 (5 bases). The V end lost 5 bases, the J end lost 2 bases, and 12 bases lay between the germline ends. This CDR3 comprises 14 residues. Per the germline V gene, CDR1 is SEHNR and CDR2 is FQNEAQ (reference sequence). CDR3 loop: CASSADTLNYGYTF. In DNA form, the CDR3 reads TGTGCCAGCAGCGCGGACACTTTAAACTATGGCTACACCTTC.

The CDR3 reads CASSQVMAGFPDTQYF. CDR3 nucleotide sequence: TGCGCCAGCAGCCAAGTGATGGCGGGGTTTCCAGATACGCAGTATTTT. The chain joins TRBV4-3 to TRBJ2-3, with D maybe TRBD2 (6 bases). In germline, CDR1 is LGHNA, CDR2 YSLEER. V lost 1 base and J lost 4, with 15 bases in between. This CDR3 spans 16 amino acids.

V is TRBV4-3 and J is TRBJ2-3; D gene ambiguous. The germline V and J ends were trimmed by 0 bases and 1 base, with 11 bases remaining between them. CDR1 and CDR2 (germline): LGHNA, YSLEER. The CDR3 is made up of 16 amino acids. CDR3 residues: CASSQDQETGTDTQYF. CDR3 DNA: TGCGCCAGCAGCCAAGACCAAGAGACGGGCACAGATACGCAGTATTTT.

J is TRBJ2-7 and V is TRBV9, with 7 bases identical to TRBD2. The V segment lost 0 bases and the J segment 6 bases; nucleotides outside the gene matches: 6. This CDR3 comprises 14 residues. Germline V gene lookup returns CDR1 SGDLS and CDR2 YYNGEE. CDR3: CASSVGGGTIEQYF. For the CDR3, the DNA is TGTGCCAGCAGCGTAGGAGGTGGGACTATCGAGCAGTACTTC.

V gene TRBV7-6 combines with J gene TRBJ2-1; a weak D match, TRBD1 (6 bases). V was clipped by 6 bases and J by 8 bases, with 14 bases between them. The CDR3 extends over 13 amino acids. The germline gives CDR1 SGHVS, CDR2 FNYEAQ. This CDR3 is CASRQGRAHEQFF. The DNA for the CDR3 is TGTGCCAGCAGACAGGGCCGGGCCCATGAGCAGTTCTTC.

This chain joins TRBV7-9 and TRBJ1-2; TRBD1 aligns across 8 bases. The germline V gene encodes CDR1 SEHNR and CDR2 FQNEAQ (reference sequence). The CDR3 covers 14 residues. V dropped 5 bases and J dropped 10; count of bases not matched to a gene: 12. The CDR3 protein is CASSPRGRGILYTF. The CDR3, as DNA: TGTGCCAGCAGCCCCAGGGGGCGCGGTATTCTCTACACCTTC.